These T cell receptor beta chains were read from a single sample in a study of blood T cell repertoires in COVID-19. TCRdb's copy holds only in-frame clones and misses some; the assay was immunoSEQ multiplex PCR. Of 150,000 to 200,000 clones in the sample, 83% were seen once. The sequenced sample was peripheral blood. Receptor source: a human donor in a cohort sampled during active COVID-19. The CDR3 runs from the conserved cysteine through the conserved F or W. Fields, in order: D gene, V gene, J gene, clone size, CDR3 DNA, CDR3 protein. The D gene is left open where the match is weak. Where a row states a size, it is once, few, many or the class of an expanded clone; other rows omit it.

>TRBD1|TRBV4-2|TRBJ2-3|-
TGTGCCAGCAGCCAAGATCAGGGGACAGGGACAGATACGCAGTATTTT
CASSQDQGTGTDTQYF
>TRBD2|TRBV9|TRBJ2-1|-
TGTGCCAGCACCCGATCACTAGCGGGAGTATCCGATGAGCAGTTCTTC
CASTRSLAGVSDEQFF
>-|TRBV10-3|TRBJ1-2|-
TGTGCCATTTATACAGGGATGGGGGCAAATGGCTACACCTTC
CAIYTGMGANGYTF
>TRBD2|TRBV6-2/TRBV6-3|TRBJ2-3|-
TGTGCCAGCAGTAGCGGGGGGGGCACAGATACGCAGTATTTT
CASSSGGGTDTQYF
>-|TRBV7-8|TRBJ1-2|-
TGTGCCAGCAGCTTAGCTGAGATCGCATATGGCTACACCTTC
CASSLAEIAYGYTF
>TRBD1|TRBV10-1|TRBJ1-1|-
TGCGCCAGCAGCCAGGGACAGCTAATGAACACTGAAGCTTTCTTT
CASSQGQLMNTEAFF
>-|TRBV7-9|TRBJ1-3|-
TGTGCCAGCAGCTTAAGTGGCAGAACCCTCTCTGGAAACACCATATATTTT
CASSLSGRTLSGNTIYF
>-|TRBV7-9|TRBJ2-3|once
TGTGCCAGCAGCTTAGCGGGGACTAGCACAGATACGCAGTATTTT
CASSLAGTSTDTQYF
>-|TRBV18|TRBJ2-6|once
TGTGCCAGCTCACCTACGGGCGGGTCTGGGGCCAACGTCCTGACTTTC
CASSPTGGSGANVLTF
>TRBD1|TRBV15|TRBJ2-3|-
TGTGCCACCAGCAGGGTCGGGACAGGATTTGGAGATACGCAGTATTTT
CATSRVGTGFGDTQYF
>TRBD1|TRBV5-4|TRBJ2-1|once
TGTGCCAGCAGCCCGGGACAGAGTAGAGGGAGTGAGCAGTTCTTC
CASSPGQSRGSEQFF
>-|TRBV24-1|TRBJ2-1|-
TGTGCCACCAGTGTCAATAGCGGATCCTACAATGAGCAGTTCTTC
CATSVNSGSYNEQFF
>-|TRBV28|TRBJ2-2|once
TGTGCCAGCAGTTTGGGCGAACTCACCGGGGAGCTGTTTTTT
CASSLGELTGELFF
>-|TRBV7-2|TRBJ2-7|-
TGTGCCAGCAGCCCGTGGGCTCTCCTCGAGCAGTACTTC
CASSPWALLEQYF
>TRBD1|TRBV12-5|TRBJ2-7|-
TGTGCTAGTGGTTTGGACCGTGGGGACAGAAACTCCTACGAGCAGTACTTC
CASGLDRGDRNSYEQYF
>TRBD1|TRBV2|TRBJ1-4|once
TGTGCCAGCAGGAGAGAGGGGGACAGGGATTGGGCTAATGAAAAACTGTTTTTT
CASRREGDRDWANEKLFF
>-|TRBV28|TRBJ1-2|-
TGTGCCAGCAGTTTTCCGGGCGGGAGACCCCCGAGCTATGGCTACACCTTC
CASSFPGGRPPSYGYTF
>-|TRBV5-1|TRBJ2-7|once
TGCGCCAGCAGCTTAGGGGGTGGCTACGAGCAGTACTTC
CASSLGGGYEQYF
>-|TRBV6-6|TRBJ2-7|-
TGTGCCAGCAGTTCGTCGGGACACCTCTACGAGCAGTACTTC
CASSSSGHLYEQYF
>-|TRBV7-7|TRBJ2-3|-
TGTGCTAGCAGCTTTTCCGCTGGAGAGACAGATACGCAGTATTTT
CASSFSAGETDTQYF
>-|TRBV1|TRBJ1-2|-
TGCACCAGCAGCCAAGATCGAGACAGGGGAATCTTC
CTSSQDRDRGIF
>-|TRBV7-3|TRBJ2-7|-
TGTGCCAGCAGCTTACAACCGGGTCAGTCGCAGTACTTC
CASSLQPGQSQYF
>-|TRBV18|TRBJ1-3|-
TGTGCCAGCTCACTCAGCTTGGTAGACTCCTCTGGAAACACCATATATTTT
CASSLSLVDSSGNTIYF
>TRBD2|TRBV7-2|TRBJ2-7|few
TGTGCCAGCAGCTTGACTAGCGGGAATCTGAACGAGCAGTACTTC
CASSLTSGNLNEQYF
>-|TRBV11-2|TRBJ2-1|-
TGTGCCAGCAGCTTAGATCAGACAGCAGGGGGGGAGCAGTTCTTC
CASSLDQTAGGEQFF
>TRBD1|TRBV5-4|TRBJ1-1|-
TGTGCCAGCAGGACAGGGGGCGGTACTGAAGCTTTCTTT
CASRTGGGTEAFF
>TRBD1|TRBV28|TRBJ2-7|-
TGTGCCAGCAGTACTACCTACCCGGGACAGGGGGAATACGAGCAGTACTTC
CASSTTYPGQGEYEQYF
>-|TRBV7-2|TRBJ1-5|-
TGTGCCAGCAGCGGCAGGGGCTCTGTGGGTCATCAGCCCCAGCATTTT
CASSGRGSVGHQPQHF
>-|TRBV9|TRBJ1-5|-
TGTGCCAGCAGCGTTGATGGAGCCAATCAGCCCCAGCATTTT
CASSVDGANQPQHF
>-|TRBV3-1/TRBV3-2|TRBJ2-7|-
TGTGCCAGCAGCCCCACGATCGGTCGAAGCTCCTACGAGCAGTACTTC
CASSPTIGRSSYEQYF
>-|TRBV19|TRBJ1-3|-
TGTGCCAGTAGCCTACTCCCCGGTGGTACTGGAAACACCATATATTTT
CASSLLPGGTGNTIYF
>-|TRBV10-2|TRBJ1-5|-
TGCGCCAGCAGTGAGAACACCAATCAGCCCCAGCATTTT
CASSENTNQPQHF
>-|TRBV5-4|TRBJ2-2|once
TGTGCCAGCACCTTGGTAGCGAGCCCGAACACCGGGGAGCTGTTTTTT
CASTLVASPNTGELFF
>TRBD1|TRBV10-2|TRBJ2-7|-
TGCGCCACCGCGGGGGGACAGGGGGCGTACGAGCAGTACTTC
CATAGGQGAYEQYF